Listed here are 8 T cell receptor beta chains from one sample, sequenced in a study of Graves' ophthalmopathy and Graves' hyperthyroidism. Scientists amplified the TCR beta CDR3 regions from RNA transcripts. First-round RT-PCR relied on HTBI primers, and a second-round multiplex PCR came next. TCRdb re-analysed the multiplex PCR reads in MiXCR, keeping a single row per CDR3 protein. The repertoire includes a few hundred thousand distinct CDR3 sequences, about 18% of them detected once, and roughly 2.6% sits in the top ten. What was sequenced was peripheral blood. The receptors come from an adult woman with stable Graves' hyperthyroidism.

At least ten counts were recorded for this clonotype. This CDR3 reads CSVQSDRGYEQYF. CDR3 DNA sequence: TGCAGCGTGCAAAGTGACAGGGGTTACGAGCAGTACTTC. The rearrangement links TRBV29-1 to TRBJ2-7, with TRBD1 matching over 8 bases. J gave up 4 bases and V 6 bases, and 8 bases lay outside the gene matches. This CDR3 is built from 13 residues. The V gene's germline CDR1 is SQVTM and CDR2 ANQGSEA.

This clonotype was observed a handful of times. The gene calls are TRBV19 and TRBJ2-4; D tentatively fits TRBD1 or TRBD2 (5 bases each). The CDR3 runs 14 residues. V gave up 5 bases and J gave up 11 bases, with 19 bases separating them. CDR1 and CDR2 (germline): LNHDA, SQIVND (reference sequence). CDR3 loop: CASSDSRGTDFQYF. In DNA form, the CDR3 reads TGTGCCAGTAGTGACAGCCGAGGGACGGATTTTCAGTACTTC.

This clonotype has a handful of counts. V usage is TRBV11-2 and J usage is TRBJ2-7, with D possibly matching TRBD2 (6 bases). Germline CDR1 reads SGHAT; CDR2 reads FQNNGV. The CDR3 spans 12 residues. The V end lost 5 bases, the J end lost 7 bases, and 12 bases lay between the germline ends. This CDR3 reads CASSEGLWEQYF. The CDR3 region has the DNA TGTGCCAGCAGCGAGGGACTCTGGGAGCAGTACTTC.

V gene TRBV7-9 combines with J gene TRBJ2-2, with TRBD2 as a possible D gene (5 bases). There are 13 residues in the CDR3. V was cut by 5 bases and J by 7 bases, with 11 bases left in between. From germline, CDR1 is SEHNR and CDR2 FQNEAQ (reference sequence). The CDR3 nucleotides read TGTGCCAGCAGCGTGGACTGGGGCGGGGAGCTGTTTTTT. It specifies CASSVDWGGELFF.

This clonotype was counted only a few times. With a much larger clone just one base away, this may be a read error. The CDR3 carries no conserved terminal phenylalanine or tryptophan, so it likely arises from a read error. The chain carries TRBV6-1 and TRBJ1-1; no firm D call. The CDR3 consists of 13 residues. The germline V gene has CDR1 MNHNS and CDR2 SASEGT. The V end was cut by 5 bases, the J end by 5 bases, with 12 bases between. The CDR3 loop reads CASSLAQSTEAFL. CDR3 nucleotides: TGTGCCAGCAGTCTCGCACAGTCAACTGAAGCTTTCCTT.

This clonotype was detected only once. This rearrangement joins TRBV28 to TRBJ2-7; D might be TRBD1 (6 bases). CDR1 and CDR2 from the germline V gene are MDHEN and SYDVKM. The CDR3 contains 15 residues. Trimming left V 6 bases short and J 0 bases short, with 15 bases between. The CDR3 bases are TGTGCCAGCAGCCATCCGGGACACCGCTCCTACGAGCAGTACTTC. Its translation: CASSHPGHRSYEQYF.

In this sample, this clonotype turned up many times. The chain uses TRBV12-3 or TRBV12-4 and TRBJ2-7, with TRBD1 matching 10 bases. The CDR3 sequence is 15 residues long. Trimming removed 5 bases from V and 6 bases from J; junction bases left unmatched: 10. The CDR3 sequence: CASSHTDRGRAEQYF. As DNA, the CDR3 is TGTGCCAGCAGTCATACCGACAGGGGGCGGGCCGAGCAGTACTTC.

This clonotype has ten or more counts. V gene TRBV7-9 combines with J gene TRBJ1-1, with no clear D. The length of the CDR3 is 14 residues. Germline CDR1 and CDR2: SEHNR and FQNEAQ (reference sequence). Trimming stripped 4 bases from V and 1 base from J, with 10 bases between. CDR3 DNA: TGTGCCAGCAGCTCCCTGTCAGGGAACACTGAAGCTTTCTTT. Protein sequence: CASSSLSGNTEAFF.